Sequencing of this T cell receptor (beta chain) was carried out in a study of shared clonotypes between healthy human individuals. Whole-study findings and limits: Relative to clonotypes present in all four donors, those not shared had lower generation probabilities.

About this clone: Its antigen is not known.

The donors, healthy adults who were HIV-negative, had experienced no recent acute infections or vaccinations. Donors were Caucasian adults residing in Nashville, Tennessee, USA. The V gene's germline CDR1 is KGHSH and CDR2 LQKENI. The CDR3 runs to 15 residues. The ends were cut back, 4 bases at V and 8 bases at J, with 17 bases in the middle. TCRdb's copy holds only in-frame clones and misses some; the assay was immunoSEQ multiplex PCR. The table has some 900,000 clones, 76% seen once. This TCR derives from a man younger than 30 in good health. The sequenced material came from memory CD4+ T cells sorted from blood. Subset described: CD45RA-negative fraction. This chain uses TRBV18 with TRBJ2-2; a weak D match, TRBD2 (5 bases). The CDR3, as DNA: TGTGCCAGCTCACTCGGACCGGGAACAACGGGGGAGCTGTTTTTT. It is translated as CASSLGPGTTGELFF.